Listed here are 5 T cell receptor beta chains from one sample, sequenced in a study of blood T cells in healthy people across ages. A sample-barcoded 5' primer and a J-beta primer mix were used in a second PCR of roughly 6 to 11 cycles. Via MiXCR, TCRdb re-called the 5' RACE reads, giving one row per CDR3 protein. The data hold about a million distinct CDR3 sequences, with roughly 50% observed a single time. Material for sequencing was blood. The receptors derive from a woman between 55 and 75 years old in good health.

The chain combines TRBV29-1 with TRBJ2-6; D not resolved. The CDR3 length is 14 residues. Trimming took 5 bases from V and 0 from J, leaving 8 bases between them. The V gene's germline CDR1 is SQVTM and CDR2 ANQGSEA. CDR3 coding DNA: TGCAGCGTTAATCCTGGCTCTGGGGCCAACGTCCTGACTTTC. This sequence encodes CSVNPGSGANVLTF.

J is TRBJ2-3 and V is TRBV27; D call uncertain. There are 14 residues in the CDR3. Germline CDR1 reads MNHEY; CDR2 reads SMNVEV (reference sequence). V was clipped by 6 bases and J by 5 bases, with 15 bases between them. The CDR3 reads CASSQPPRRDTQYF. CDR3 DNA sequence: TGTGCCAGCAGCCAGCCACCTAGGAGAGATACGCAGTATTTT.

This clonotype has just a few counts. V usage is TRBV7-2 and J usage is TRBJ1-6, with D possibly being TRBD1 (5 bases). V shed 1 base and J shed 9 bases, with 13 bases lying between them. This CDR3 has 15 amino acids. The germline gives CDR1 SGHTA, CDR2 FQGNSA. The CDR3 coding sequence is TGTGCCAGCAGCTTAGGAATGGGGGGTTCTTCACCCCTCCACTTT. As protein: CASSLGMGGSSPLHF.

The chain uses TRBV20-1 and TRBJ2-7; TRBD2 is a possible D gene (7 bases). Per the germline V gene, CDR1 is DFQATT and CDR2 is SNEGSKA (reference sequence). The V and J ends lost 3 bases and 12 bases respectively, with 15 bases between them. CDR3 length equals 11 residues. The CDR3 DNA reads as TGCAGTGCTAGGGGGGGGCTAGCCCCGTACTTC. Protein sequence: CSARGGLAPYF.

The chain combines TRBV20-1 with TRBJ2-3, with D possibly being TRBD2 (6 bases). This CDR3 comprises 14 residues. The germline gives CDR1 DFQATT, CDR2 SNEGSKA (reference sequence). Trimming stripped 7 bases from V and 6 bases from J, with 20 bases between. CDR3: CSVRGTLGSDTQYF. Here the CDR3 DNA reads TGCAGTGTCCGCGGGACTCTCGGATCGGATACGCAGTATTTT.